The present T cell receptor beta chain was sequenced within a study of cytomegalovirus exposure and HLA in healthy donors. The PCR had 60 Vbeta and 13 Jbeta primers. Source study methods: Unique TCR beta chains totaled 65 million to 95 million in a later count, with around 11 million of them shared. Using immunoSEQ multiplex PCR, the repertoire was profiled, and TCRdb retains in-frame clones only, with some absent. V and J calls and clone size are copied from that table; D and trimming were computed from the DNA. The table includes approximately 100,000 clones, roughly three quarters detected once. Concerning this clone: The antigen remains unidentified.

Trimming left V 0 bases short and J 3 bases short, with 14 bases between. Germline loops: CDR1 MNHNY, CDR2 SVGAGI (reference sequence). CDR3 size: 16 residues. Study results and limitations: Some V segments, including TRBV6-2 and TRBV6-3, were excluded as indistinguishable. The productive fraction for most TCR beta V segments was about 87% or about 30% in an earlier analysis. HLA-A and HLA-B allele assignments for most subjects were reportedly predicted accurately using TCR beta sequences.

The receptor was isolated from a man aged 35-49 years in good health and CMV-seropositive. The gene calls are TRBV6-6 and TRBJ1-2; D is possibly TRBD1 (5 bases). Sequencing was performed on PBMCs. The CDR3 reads CASSYSPPGRDYGYTF. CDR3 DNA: TGTGCCAGCAGTTACTCGCCCCCTGGCAGGGACTATGGCTACACCTTC.